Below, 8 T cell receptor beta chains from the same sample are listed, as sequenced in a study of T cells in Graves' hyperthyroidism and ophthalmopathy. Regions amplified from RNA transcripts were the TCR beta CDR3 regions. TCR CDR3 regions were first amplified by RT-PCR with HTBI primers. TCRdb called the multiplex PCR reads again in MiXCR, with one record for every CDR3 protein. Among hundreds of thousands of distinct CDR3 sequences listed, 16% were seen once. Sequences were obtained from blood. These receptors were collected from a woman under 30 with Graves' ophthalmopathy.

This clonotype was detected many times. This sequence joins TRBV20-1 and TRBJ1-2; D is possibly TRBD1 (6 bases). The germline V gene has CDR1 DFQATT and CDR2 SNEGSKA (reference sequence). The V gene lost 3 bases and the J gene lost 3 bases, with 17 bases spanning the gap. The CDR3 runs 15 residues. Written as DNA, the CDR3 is TGCAGTGCTAGGCCACGTACAGGGCTTGACTATGGCTACACCTTC. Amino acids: CSARPRTGLDYGYTF.

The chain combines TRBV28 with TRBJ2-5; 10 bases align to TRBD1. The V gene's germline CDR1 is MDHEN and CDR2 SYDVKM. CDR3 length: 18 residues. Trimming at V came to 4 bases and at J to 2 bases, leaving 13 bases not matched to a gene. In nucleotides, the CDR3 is TGTGCCAGCAGTTCTCTCGGGACAGGGGAAGAGGTACAAGAGACCCAGTACTTC. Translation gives CASSSLGTGEEVQETQYF.

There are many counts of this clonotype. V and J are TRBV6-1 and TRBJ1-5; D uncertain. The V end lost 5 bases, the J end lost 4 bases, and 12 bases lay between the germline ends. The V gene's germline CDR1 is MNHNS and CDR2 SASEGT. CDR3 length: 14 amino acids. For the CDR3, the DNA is TGTGCCAGCAGTCCTGACCCAATGAATCAGCCCCAGCATTTT. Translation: CASSPDPMNQPQHF.

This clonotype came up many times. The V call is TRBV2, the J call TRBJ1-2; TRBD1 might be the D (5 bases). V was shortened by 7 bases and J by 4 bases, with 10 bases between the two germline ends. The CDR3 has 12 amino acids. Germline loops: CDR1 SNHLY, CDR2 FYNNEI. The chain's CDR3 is CASTRRAYGYTF. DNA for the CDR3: TGTGCCAGCACGCGCAGGGCCTATGGCTACACCTTC.

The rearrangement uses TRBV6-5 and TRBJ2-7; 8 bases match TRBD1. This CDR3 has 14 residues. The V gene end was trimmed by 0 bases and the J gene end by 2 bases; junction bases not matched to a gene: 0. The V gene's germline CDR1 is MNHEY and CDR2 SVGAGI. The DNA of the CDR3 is TGTGCCAGCAGTTACTCGGACAGGGCCTACGAGCAGTACTTC. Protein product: CASSYSDRAYEQYF.

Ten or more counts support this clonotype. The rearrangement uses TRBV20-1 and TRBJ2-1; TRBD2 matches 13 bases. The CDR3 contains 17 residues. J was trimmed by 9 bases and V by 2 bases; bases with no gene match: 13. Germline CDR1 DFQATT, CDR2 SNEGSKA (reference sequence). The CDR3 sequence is CSARPFLGLAGAGEQFF. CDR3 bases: TGCAGTGCTAGACCGTTCTTAGGACTAGCGGGAGCGGGTGAGCAGTTCTTC.

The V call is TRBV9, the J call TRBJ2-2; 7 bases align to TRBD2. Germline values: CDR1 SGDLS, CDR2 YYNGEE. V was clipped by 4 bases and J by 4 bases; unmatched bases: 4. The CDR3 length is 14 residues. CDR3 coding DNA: TGTGCCAGCAGCCCCCGGACTAGCACCGGGGAGCTGTTTTTT. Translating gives CASSPRTSTGELFF.

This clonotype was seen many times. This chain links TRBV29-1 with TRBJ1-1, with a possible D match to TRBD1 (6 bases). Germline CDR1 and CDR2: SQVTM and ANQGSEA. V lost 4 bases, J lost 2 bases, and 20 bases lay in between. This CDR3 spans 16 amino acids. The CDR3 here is CSVVSGLGAVNTEAFF. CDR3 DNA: TGCAGCGTTGTATCCGGGCTGGGGGCTGTTAACACTGAAGCTTTCTTT.